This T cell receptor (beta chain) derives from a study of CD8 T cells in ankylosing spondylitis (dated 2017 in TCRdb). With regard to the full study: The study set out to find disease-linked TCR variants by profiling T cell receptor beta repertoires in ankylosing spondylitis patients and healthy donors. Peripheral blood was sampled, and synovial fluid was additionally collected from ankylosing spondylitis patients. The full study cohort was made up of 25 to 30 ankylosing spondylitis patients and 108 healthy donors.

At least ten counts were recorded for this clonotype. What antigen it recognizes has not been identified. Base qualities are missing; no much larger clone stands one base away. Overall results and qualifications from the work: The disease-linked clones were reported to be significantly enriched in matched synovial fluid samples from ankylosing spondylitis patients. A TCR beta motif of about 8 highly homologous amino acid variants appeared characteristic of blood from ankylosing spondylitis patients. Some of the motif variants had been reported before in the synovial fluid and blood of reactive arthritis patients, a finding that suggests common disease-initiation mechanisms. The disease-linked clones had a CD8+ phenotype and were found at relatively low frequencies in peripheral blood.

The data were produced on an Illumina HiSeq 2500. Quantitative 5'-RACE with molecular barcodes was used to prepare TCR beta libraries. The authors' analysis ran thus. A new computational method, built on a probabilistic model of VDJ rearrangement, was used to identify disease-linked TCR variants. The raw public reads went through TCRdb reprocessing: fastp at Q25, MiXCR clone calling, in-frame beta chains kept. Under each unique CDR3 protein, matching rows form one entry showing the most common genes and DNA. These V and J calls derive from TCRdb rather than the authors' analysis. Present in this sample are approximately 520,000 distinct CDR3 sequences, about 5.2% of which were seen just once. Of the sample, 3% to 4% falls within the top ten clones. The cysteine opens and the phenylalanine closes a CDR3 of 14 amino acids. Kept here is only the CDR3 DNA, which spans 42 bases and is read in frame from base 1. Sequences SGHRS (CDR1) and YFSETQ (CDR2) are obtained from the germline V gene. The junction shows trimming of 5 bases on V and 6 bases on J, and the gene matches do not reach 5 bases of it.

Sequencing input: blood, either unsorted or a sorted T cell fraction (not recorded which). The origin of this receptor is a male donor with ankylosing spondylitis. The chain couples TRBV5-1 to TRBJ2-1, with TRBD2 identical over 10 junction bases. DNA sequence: TGCGCCAGCAGTTCCGGACTAGCGGTCAATGAGCAGTTCTTC. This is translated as CASSSGLAVNEQFF.